The clone carrying this TCR beta chain was seen more than once but under ten times. The antigen is undetermined. This CDR3 has 16 amino acids. J was trimmed by 7 bases and V by 0 bases; bases with no gene match: 9. Per the germline V gene, CDR1 is KGHSH and CDR2 is LQKENI. The data are from a study of identical twins. Via MiXCR, TCRdb re-called the 5' RACE reads, giving one row per CDR3 protein. The sample includes some 500,000 distinct CDR3 sequences, around 20% seen only once; the top ten take about 0.99%. Study-wide points: A lower insertion count was a feature of abundant cord blood beta clonotypes, with no such feature in memory repertoires.

These same records also appear under a second study, on T cells expressing NK-cell markers.

This sequence was found in a woman under 30 in good health. This sequence joins TRBV18 and TRBJ2-1, with TRBD2 matching over 7 bases. Sequencing was done on a sample of CD4+ T cells sorted from blood. The CDR3 spells CASSPPTSSGLNEQFF. As DNA, the CDR3 is TGTGCCAGCTCACCACCGACTAGCAGTGGGCTTAATGAGCAGTTCTTC.